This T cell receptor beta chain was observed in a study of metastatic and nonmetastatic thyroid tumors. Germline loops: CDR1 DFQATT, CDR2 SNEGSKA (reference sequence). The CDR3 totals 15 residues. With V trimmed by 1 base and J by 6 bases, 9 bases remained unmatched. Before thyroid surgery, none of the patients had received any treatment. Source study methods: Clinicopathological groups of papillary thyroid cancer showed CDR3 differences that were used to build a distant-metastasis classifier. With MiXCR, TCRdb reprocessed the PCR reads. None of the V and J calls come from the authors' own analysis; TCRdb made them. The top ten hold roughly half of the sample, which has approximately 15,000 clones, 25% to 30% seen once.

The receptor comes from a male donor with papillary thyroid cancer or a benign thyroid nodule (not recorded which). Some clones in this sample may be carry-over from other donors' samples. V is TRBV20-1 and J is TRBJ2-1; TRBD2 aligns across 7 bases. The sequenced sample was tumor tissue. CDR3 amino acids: CSARVWEGVSNEQFF. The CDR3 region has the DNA TGCAGTGCTAGAGTTTGGGAGGGAGTCAGCAATGAGCAGTTCTTC.